These 2 T cell receptor beta chains share one sample of origin, sequenced in a study of blood T cell repertoires in COVID-19. Repertoires were generated with immunoSEQ multiplex PCR, while TCRdb's copy carries only in-frame clones and drops some. This table holds more than 150,000 clones, around 73% found once. The specimen was PBMCs or T cells enriched from blood (not recorded which). These receptor sequences come from a woman aged 45-65 years who had recovered from COVID-19.

The chain links TRBV14 to TRBJ2-2; D unresolved. This CDR3 contains 13 residues. The germline gives CDR1 SGHDN, CDR2 FVKESK. V lost 0 bases and J lost 5, with 4 bases in between. The CDR3 loop is CASSQDRTGELFF. As DNA, the CDR3 is TGTGCCAGCAGCCAAGACCGGACCGGGGAGCTGTTTTTT. Complete variable domain (other parts from reference TRBV14 and TRBJ2-2): EAGVTQFPSHSVIEKGQTVTLRCDPISGHDNLYWYRRVMGKEIKFLLHFVKESKQDESGMPNNRFLAERTGGTYSTLKVQPAELEDSGVYFCASSQDRTGELFFGEGSRLTVL.

The chain carries TRBV5-1 and TRBJ2-7, with 9 bases fitting TRBD2. Germline loops: CDR1 SGHRS, CDR2 YFSETQ. The V segment lost 7 bases and the J segment 4 bases; nucleotides outside the gene matches: 9. The CDR3 length is 14 residues. The chain's CDR3 is CASRQGLAFYEQYF. The CDR3 region has the DNA TGCGCCAGCCGCCAGGGACTAGCCTTTTACGAGCAGTACTTC.